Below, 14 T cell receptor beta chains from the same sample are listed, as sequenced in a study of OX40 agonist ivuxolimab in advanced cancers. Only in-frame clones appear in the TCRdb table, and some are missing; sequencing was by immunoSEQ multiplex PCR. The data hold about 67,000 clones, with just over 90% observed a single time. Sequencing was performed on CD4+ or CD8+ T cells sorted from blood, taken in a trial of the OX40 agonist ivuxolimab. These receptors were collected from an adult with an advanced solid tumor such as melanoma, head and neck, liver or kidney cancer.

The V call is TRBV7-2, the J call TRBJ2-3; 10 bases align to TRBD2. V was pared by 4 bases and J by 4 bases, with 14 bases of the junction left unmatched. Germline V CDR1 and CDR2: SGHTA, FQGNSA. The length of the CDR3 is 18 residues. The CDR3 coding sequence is TGTGCCAGCAGCTCCTCCGGGACTAGCGTCCCCCAGGCAGATACGCAGTATTTT. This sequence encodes CASSSSGTSVPQADTQYF. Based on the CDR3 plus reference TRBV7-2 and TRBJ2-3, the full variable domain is GAGVSQSPSNKVTEKGKDVELRCDPISGHTALYWYRQSLGQGLEFLIYFQGNSAPDKSGLPSDRFSAERTGGSVSTLTIQRTQQEDSAVYLCASSSSGTSVPQADTQYFGPGTRLTVL.

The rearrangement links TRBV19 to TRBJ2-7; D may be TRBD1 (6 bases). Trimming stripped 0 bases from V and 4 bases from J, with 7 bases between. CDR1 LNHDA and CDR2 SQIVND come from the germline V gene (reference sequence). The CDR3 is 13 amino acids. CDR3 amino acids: CASSIEDSYEQYF. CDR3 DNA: TGTGCCAGTAGTATAGAGGACAGTTACGAGCAGTACTTC.

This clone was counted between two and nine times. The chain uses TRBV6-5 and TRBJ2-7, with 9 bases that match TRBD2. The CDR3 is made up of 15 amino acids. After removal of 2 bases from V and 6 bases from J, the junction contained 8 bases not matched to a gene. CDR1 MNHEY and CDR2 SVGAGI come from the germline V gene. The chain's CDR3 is CASSYGVAGAPEQYF. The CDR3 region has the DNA TGTGCCAGCAGTTACGGGGTAGCGGGAGCCCCCGAGCAGTACTTC.

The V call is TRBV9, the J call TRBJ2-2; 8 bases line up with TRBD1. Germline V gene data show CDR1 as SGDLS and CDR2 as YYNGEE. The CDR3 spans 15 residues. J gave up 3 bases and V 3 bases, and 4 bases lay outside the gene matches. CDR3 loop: CASSGQGMDTGELFF. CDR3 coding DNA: TGTGCCAGCAGCGGACAGGGGATGGACACCGGGGAGCTGTTTTTT.

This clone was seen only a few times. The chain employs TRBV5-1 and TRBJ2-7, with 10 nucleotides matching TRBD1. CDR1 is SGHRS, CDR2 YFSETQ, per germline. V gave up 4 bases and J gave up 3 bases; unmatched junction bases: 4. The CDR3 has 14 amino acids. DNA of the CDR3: TGCGCCAGCAGCCCCCGGACAGGGGGCTACGAGCAGTACTTC. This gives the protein CASSPRTGGYEQYF.

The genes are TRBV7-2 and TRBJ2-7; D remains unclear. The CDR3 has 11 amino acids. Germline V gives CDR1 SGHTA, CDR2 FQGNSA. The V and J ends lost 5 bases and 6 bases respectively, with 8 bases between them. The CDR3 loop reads CASSQLREQYF. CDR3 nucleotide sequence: TGTGCCAGCAGCCAGCTACGCGAGCAGTACTTC. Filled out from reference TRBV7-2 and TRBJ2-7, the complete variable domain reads GAGVSQSPSNKVTEKGKDVELRCDPISGHTALYWYRQSLGQGLEFLIYFQGNSAPDKSGLPSDRFSAERTGGSVSTLTIQRTQQEDSAVYLCASSQLREQYFGPGTRLTVT.

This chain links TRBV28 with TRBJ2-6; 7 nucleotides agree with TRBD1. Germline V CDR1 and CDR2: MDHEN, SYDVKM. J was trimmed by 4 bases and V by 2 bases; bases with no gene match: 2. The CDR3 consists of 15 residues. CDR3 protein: CASSLRGPGANVLTF. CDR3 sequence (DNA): TGTGCCAGCAGTTTAAGGGGGCCCGGGGCCAACGTCCTGACTTTC.

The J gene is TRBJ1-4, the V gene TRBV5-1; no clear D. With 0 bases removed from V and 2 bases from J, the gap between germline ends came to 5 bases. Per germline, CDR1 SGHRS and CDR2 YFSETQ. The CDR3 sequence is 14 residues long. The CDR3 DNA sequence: TGCGCCAGCAGCTTGGGAGGGACTAATGAAAAACTGTTTTTT. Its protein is CASSLGGTNEKLFF.

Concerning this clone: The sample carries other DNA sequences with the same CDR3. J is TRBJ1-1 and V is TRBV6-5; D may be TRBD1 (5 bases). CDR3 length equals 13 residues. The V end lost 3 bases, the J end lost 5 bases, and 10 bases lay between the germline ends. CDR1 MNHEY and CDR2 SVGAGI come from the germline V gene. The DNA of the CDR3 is TGTGCCAGCAGTTATGGCAGGGAGACTGAAGCTTTCTTT. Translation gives CASSYGRETEAFF.

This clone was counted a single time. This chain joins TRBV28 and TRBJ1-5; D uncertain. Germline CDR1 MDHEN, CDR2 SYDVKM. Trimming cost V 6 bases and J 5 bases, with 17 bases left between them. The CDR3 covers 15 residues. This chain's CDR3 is CASSPLSSFDQPQHF. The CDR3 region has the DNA TGTGCCAGCAGCCCTCTGTCTTCCTTCGATCAGCCCCAGCATTTT.

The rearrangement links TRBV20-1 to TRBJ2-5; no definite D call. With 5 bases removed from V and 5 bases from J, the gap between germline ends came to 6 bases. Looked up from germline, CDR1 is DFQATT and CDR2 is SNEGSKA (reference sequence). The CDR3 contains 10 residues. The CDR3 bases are TGCAGTGCTCCCGGGGAGACCCAGTACTTC. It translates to CSAPGETQYF.

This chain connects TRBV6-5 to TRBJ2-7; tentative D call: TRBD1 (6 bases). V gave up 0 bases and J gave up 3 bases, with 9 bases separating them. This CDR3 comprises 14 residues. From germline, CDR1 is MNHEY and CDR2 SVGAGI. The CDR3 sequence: CASSYSGHSYEQYF. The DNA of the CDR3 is TGTGCCAGCAGTTACTCGGGACACAGCTACGAGCAGTACTTC.

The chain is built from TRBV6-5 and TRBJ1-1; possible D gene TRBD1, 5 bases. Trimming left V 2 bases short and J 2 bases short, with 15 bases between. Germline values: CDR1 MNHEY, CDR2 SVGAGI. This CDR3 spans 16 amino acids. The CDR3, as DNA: TGTGCCAGCAGTTACCCCTTAGTCAGGGTTAACACTGAAGCTTTCTTT. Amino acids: CASSYPLVRVNTEAFF.

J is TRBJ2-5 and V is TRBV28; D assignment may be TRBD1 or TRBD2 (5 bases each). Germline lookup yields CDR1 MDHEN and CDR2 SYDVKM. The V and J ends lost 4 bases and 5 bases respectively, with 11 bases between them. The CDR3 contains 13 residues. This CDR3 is CASSYGAWETQYF. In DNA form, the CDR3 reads TGTGCCAGCAGTTACGGGGCCTGGGAGACCCAGTACTTC.